The entry below gives a single TCR beta chain sequence along with its context. The record originates from a study of shared clonotypes between healthy human individuals. Across the study: Each donor's CD4 naive and CD4 memory cells filled three plates apiece, CD8 naive two, and CD8 memory one.

Execution of the assay was at deep level. Methods used by the authors: Filtering differed for immunoSEQ, which gave only junction sequences without quality scores. Here immunoSEQ multiplex PCR was the method, and the copy in TCRdb shows in-frame clones only, minus some. The V and J calls and clone size were taken over from that table, and D and trimming were inferred from the DNA. The sample lists about 2.2 million clones; roughly 93% were seen once. Naive CD8 cells comprised CD45RO-negative, CCR7-positively selected cells, excluding terminally differentiated effector memory CD45RA+ cells. The TCR originated in a man aged 18-30 years in good health. Some clones in this sample may be carry-over from other donors' samples. Sequenced input: naive CD8+ T cells from PBMCs.

The CDR3 loop reads CSADGTGSYNEQFF. In nucleotides, the CDR3 is TGCAGCGCAGACGGGACTGGATCATACAATGAGCAGTTCTTC. The chain has TRBV29-1 and TRBJ2-1, with D possibly TRBD2 on 6 matching bases. V lost 7 bases, J lost 4 bases, and 17 bases lay in between. The CDR3 has 14 residues. The germline CDR1 and CDR2 sequences are SQVTM and ANQGSEA.